This T cell receptor (beta chain) came from a study of blood T cell repertoires in acute mononucleosis (dated by TCRdb to the early 2020s). Looking at the study overall: To capture the primary response, acute-phase samples were obtained within 2 weeks of when symptoms began. A mean blood EBV load of roughly 4 log10 genome copies per million B cells was observed during acute infection, and a mean blood EBV load of approximately 2.5 was observed at convalescence. During acute infection, about 2.1% and 1.1% of blood CD8 T cells were made up of mean YVL-BR-specific and GLC-BM-specific cells, respectively. Findings and caveats that apply to the study as a whole: Both chains seemed to play a part in GLC-BM selection, with public TCRbeta motifs on BV14-BJ2 and BV20-BJ1 appearing together with a TCRalpha motif on AV5-AJ31. Because only a fraction of each donor's blood was analyzed, sampling error might partly account for the low clonotype overlap between the acute and convalescent samples. With only three donors in the cohort, group averages were based on very few individuals. Just roughly 9.1% of the unique acute clonotypes remained in convalescence, but these persisting clonotypes accounted for most of the response, and new, diverse de novo clonotypes seemingly replaced the other acute clonotypes.

Turning to this clone: No base qualities exist here, and no much larger clone lies one base off it.

For TCR profiling, total RNA from no fewer than 8,500 sorted tetramer+ CD8 T cells was reverse transcribed into cDNA. CDR3 regions were amplified by PCR with primers annealing to V and J regions, adding unique molecular identifiers to track templates. TCRalpha and TCRbeta chains were profiled using the immunoSEQ platform, including its sequencing and error-correction standards. As for how the authors treated the data: Clonal copy numbers were corrected for sequencing and PCR errors, and CDR3s were defined according to IMGT conventions. Only productive rearrangements were analyzed, using immunoSEQ Analyzer versions 2.0 and 3.0, with gene-pairing frequencies processed further in Microsoft Excel. Circos plots were used to visualize V-J pairings, and MEME plus a custom motifSearch program were used to find CDR3 motifs. The OLGA algorithm was used to calculate the probability of generation of TCR sequences. Clonotypes seen at both visits were called persistent; those seen only acutely were nonpersistent; those seen only at convalescence were de novo. Any amino acid clonotype used by more than one donor was defined as a public TCR. TCRdb carries this immuneACCESS record with in-frame sequences only. Its versions omit some clonotypes, under half of them owing to an unresolved V gene in the studies checked, with the rest unexplained. From that table come the V and J calls and clone size; the DNA was used to work out D and trimming. Counted in this sample were around 2,200 clones; around 67% of them appeared once. Jointly, the top ten make up roughly 46% of the sample.

This specimen's time point label, per the study, means: acute infectious mononucleosis, at clinical presentation within 2 weeks of symptom onset (visit 1). Over the course of primary infection, this study followed CD8 T cell responses against two immunodominant EBV epitopes, BRLF1 109 (YVL-BR) and BMLF1 280 (GLC-BM). A positive serum heterophile antibody test together with EBV viral capsid antigen-specific IgM pointed to primary EBV infection. Total CD8 T cells were first enriched from PBMCs by magnetic positive selection (MACS). A FACSAria III was used to sort live CD3+ CD8+ tetramer+ cells to over 90% purity. A PE-conjugated tetramer loaded with the BMLF1 280-288 peptide was used to sort the cells. After tetramer sorting, TCR repertoires of EBV epitope-specific CD8 T cells were deep-sequenced directly ex vivo at acute infection and at convalescence. The donors were a few individuals between about 18 and 29 years old who had clinical acute infectious mononucleosis along with laboratory evidence of primary EBV infection. Heparinized peripheral blood was drawn at clinical presentation with mononucleosis symptoms and was drawn again about 6 months later. Ficoll-Paque density gradient centrifugation was used to isolate PBMCs.

The germline V gene encodes CDR1 PRHDT and CDR2 FYEKMQ (reference sequence). V is cut back by 4 bases and J by 3 bases, with 6 bases in the junction unmatched. The CDR3 has 15 amino acids, counting the end cysteine and phenylalanine. CDR3 DNA is the only sequence kept; it has 45 bases, read in frame from the first base. The chain joins TRBV13 to TRBJ1-5, and TRBD1 matches 7 of the central bases. This TCR came from a young woman with infectious mononucleosis caused by EBV. The source was EBV GLC epitope tetramer+ CD8+ T cells sorted from PBMCs, collected during acute infectious mononucleosis. The cell subset or site label, as the study defines it: CD8 T cells binding tetramer with EBV BMLF1 280-288 peptide (GLC-BM). The encoded CDR3 is CASSSGTDLNQPQHF. The DNA sequence is TGTGCCAGCAGCTCTGGGACAGACCTCAATCAGCCCCAGCATTTT. Here the CDR3 is joined to the reference TRBV13 and TRBJ1-5 genes, and the full variable domain is: AAGVIQSPRHLIKEKRETATLKCYPIPRHDTVYWYQQGPGQDPQFLISFYEKMQSDKGSIPDRFSAQQFSDYHSELNMSSLELGDSALYFCASSSGTDLNQPQHFGDGTRLSIL.